These T cell receptor beta chains were read from a single sample in a study of chemoradiotherapy in HPV16-positive cancers. The method was immunoSEQ multiplex PCR; TCRdb's version includes in-frame clones alone and lacks a portion of them. Of some 2,800 clones in the sample, around nine tenths are singletons; the top ten hold over 4.5%. Specimen: tumor tissue, collected from a patient who underwent chemoradiotherapy. The receptors were gathered from a human donor with HPV-associated anogenital cancer. Each CDR3 is given with its conserved first and last residue. A D gene is named only where the DNA matches it firmly.

D: .
J: TRBJ2-7
V: TRBV19
CDR3: CASRTTAGNSYEQYF

D: .
J: TRBJ1-2
V: TRBV19
CDR3: CASSMGDAHYGYTF

D: .
J: TRBJ1-6
V: TRBV7-9
CDR3: CASSLVDRRNSPLHF

D: .
J: TRBJ2-7
V: TRBV29-1
CDR3: CSVEIQEYEQYF

D: TRBD1
J: TRBJ1-6
V: TRBV30
CDR3: CAWSLRGTGNNSPLHF

D: TRBD2
J: TRBJ2-1
V: TRBV28
CDR3: CASSLSGLEYNEQFF

D: .
J: TRBJ2-7
V: TRBV5-4
CDR3: CASSLGISRVREQYF

D: .
J: TRBJ1-2
V: TRBV27
CDR3: CASRLNRVSGYTF

D: .
J: TRBJ2-5
V: TRBV28
CDR3: CASQDRHTTRLETQYF

D: .
J: TRBJ2-3
V: TRBV5-6
CDR3: CASSRWDNPAQDTQYF

D: .
J: TRBJ2-7
V: TRBV27
CDR3: CASSLGSPGSYEQYF

D: .
J: TRBJ1-3
V: TRBV19
CDR3: CASTPGSSLSGNTIYF

D: TRBD1
J: TRBJ2-7
V: TRBV6-6
CDR3: CASKGTGVNYEQYF

D: .
J: TRBJ2-7
V: TRBV7-2
CDR3: CASSLREFSYEQYF

D: TRBD1
J: TRBJ1-1
V: TRBV11-2
CDR3: CASGQANTEAFF

D: .
J: TRBJ2-2
V: TRBV4-3
CDR3: CASSPRVAGELFF

D: TRBD2
J: TRBJ2-3
V: TRBV28
CDR3: CASSYPPSGRGRTTQYF

D: TRBD2
J: TRBJ2-1
V: TRBV7-9
CDR3: CASSLGVASGTYNEQFF

D: TRBD2
J: TRBJ2-1
V: TRBV7-9
CDR3: CASSSAGGGPYYNEQFF

D: .
J: TRBJ1-1
V: TRBV7-2
CDR3: CASSSYSGTEAFF

D: .
J: TRBJ2-7
V: TRBV5-4
CDR3: CASSPEVNSYEQYF

D: .
J: TRBJ2-1
V: TRBV9
CDR3: CASSVDVGSYNEQFF

D: TRBD1
J: TRBJ1-6
V: TRBV7-9
CDR3: CASRTTGDVSPLHF

D: .
J: TRBJ2-1
V: TRBV27
CDR3: CASSLGGPYNEQFF

D: TRBD1
J: TRBJ2-2
V: TRBV29-1
CDR3: CSVTGQGGGELFF

D: .
J: TRBJ1-1
V: TRBV15
CDR3: CATSTTGNTEAFF

D: TRBD1
J: TRBJ2-1
V: TRBV27
CDR3: CASSWGQGIYNEQFF

D: TRBD1
J: TRBJ1-3
V: TRBV7-9
CDR3: CASSLGQGPLDF

D: .
J: TRBJ2-7
V: TRBV7-3
CDR3: CASSHSKAVISYEQYF

D: .
J: TRBJ2-1
V: TRBV4-2
CDR3: CASSQDGTRSSYNEQFF

D: .
J: TRBJ1-2
V: TRBV29-1
CDR3: CSALPPTATEGYTF

D: TRBD1
J: TRBJ2-2
V: TRBV2
CDR3: CASNPGQGAGELFF

D: .
J: TRBJ2-5
V: TRBV30
CDR3: CAWSPRDNQETQYF

D: TRBD1
J: TRBJ1-2
V: TRBV19
CDR3: CASSLGTGTTGYGYTF

D: TRBD2
J: TRBJ2-1
V: TRBV27
CDR3: CASISNTFGTSVYEQFF

D: .
J: TRBJ1-2
V: TRBV5-4
CDR3: CASSQDLEDGYTF

D: TRBD1
J: TRBJ1-5
V: TRBV5-6
CDR3: CASSNLGQGSNQPQHF

D: .
J: TRBJ2-4
V: TRBV18
CDR3: CASSERVSVAKNIQYF

D: .
J: TRBJ1-3
V: TRBV5-5
CDR3: CASSLYREAGNTIYF

D: .
J: TRBJ2-7
V: TRBV6-1
CDR3: CASSETDLPYEQYF

D: .
J: TRBJ1-2
V: TRBV5-1
CDR3: CASSLEGTYGYTF

D: TRBD2
J: TRBJ2-3
V: TRBV6-4
CDR3: CASSEGSLAGGPADTQYF

D: .
J: TRBJ1-2
V: TRBV5-3
CDR3: CATPLGPGSFYGYTF

D: .
J: TRBJ2-1
V: TRBV4-3
CDR3: CASSQSSGTPGDEQFF

D: .
J: TRBJ1-1
V: TRBV30
CDR3: CAWTALTEAFF

D: TRBD1
J: TRBJ2-1
V: TRBV4-1
CDR3: CASSLGQGNEQFF

D: .
J: TRBJ1-1
V: TRBV27
CDR3: CASSFFGDGSEAFF